Many counts were recorded for the clone carrying this TCR beta chain. The TCRbeta library incorporated unique molecular identifiers. A single record per CDR3 protein comes from TCRdb applying MiXCR to the PCR reads. The sample has some 220,000 distinct CDR3 sequences; approximately 11% are singletons. The trim removed 4 bases at V and 10 bases at J, leaving 11 bases unmatched. CDR1 and CDR2 from the germline V gene are SGHRS and YFSETQ. The CDR3 length is 14 residues. These data belong to a study of T-cell reconstitution after alpha-beta-depleted transplantation in children. The genes are TRBV5-1 and TRBJ1-2, with TRBD1 matching 9 bases. This TCR was sampled from a child under two years old with acute myeloid leukemia, due to receive a stem cell transplant. Specimen: PBMCs, collected before TCRalphabeta/CD19-depleted stem cell transplant. The CDR3 region has the DNA TGCGCCAGCAGCGCCGGACAGGGGACGGGTGACTACACCTTC. Translating it yields CASSAGQGTGDYTF.